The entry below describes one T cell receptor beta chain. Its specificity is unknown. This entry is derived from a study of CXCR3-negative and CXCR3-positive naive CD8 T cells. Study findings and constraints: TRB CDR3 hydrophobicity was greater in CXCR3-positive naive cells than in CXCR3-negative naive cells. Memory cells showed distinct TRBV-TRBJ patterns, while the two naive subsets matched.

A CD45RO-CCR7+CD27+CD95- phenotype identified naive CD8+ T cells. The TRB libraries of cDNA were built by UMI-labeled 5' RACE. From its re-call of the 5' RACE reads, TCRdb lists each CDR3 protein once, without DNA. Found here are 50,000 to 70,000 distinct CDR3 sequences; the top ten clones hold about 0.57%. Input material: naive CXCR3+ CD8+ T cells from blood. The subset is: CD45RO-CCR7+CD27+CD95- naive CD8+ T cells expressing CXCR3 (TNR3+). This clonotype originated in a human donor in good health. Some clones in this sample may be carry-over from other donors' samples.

CDR3 sequence reads: CASSPGPRNDVRETQYF. V usage is TRBV10-3 and J usage is TRBJ2-5; TCRdb names TRBD2, which stays unverified in the absence of DNA. The CDR3 is made up of 17 amino acids. In germline, CDR1 is ENHRY, CDR2 SYGVKD.